Following are 21 T cell receptor beta chains from one sample sequenced in a study of OX40 agonist ivuxolimab in advanced cancers. Using immunoSEQ multiplex PCR, the repertoire was profiled, and TCRdb retains in-frame clones only, with some absent. The sample carries approximately 70,000 clones, roughly 87% recorded once. Source: CD4+ or CD8+ T cells sorted from blood, taken in a trial of the OX40 agonist ivuxolimab. These receptors all stem from an adult with an advanced solid tumor such as melanoma, head and neck, liver or kidney cancer.

The chain has TRBV5-4 and TRBJ1-2; D may be TRBD1 (6 bases). CDR1 SGHNT and CDR2 YYREEE come from the germline V gene (reference sequence). There are 12 residues in the CDR3. V was clipped by 4 bases and J by 8 bases, with 12 bases between them. In DNA form, the CDR3 reads TGTGCCAGCAGCGGGGGGGCGGGCGGCTACACCTTC. Protein product: CASSGGAGGYTF.

This chain links TRBV2 with TRBJ2-5; D gene uncertain. CDR3 length: 13 amino acids. Germline assignment: CDR1 SNHLY and CDR2 FYNNEI. With 6 bases removed from V and 3 bases from J, the gap between germline ends came to 11 bases. This chain's CDR3 is CASRYSRKETQYF. The CDR3 DNA reads as TGTGCCAGCAGATATAGCAGGAAAGAGACCCAGTACTTC.

V is TRBV5-6 and J is TRBJ2-7; possibly TRBD1 for D (7 bases). This CDR3 region has 15 residues. The V end lost 1 base, the J end lost 1 base, and 12 bases lay between the germline ends. CDR1 and CDR2 from the germline V gene are SGHDT and YYEEEE. The CDR3 coding sequence is TGTGCCAGCAGCTTGTTACAGGGGAGGTCCTACGAGCAGTACTTC. It translates to CASSLLQGRSYEQYF.

The rearrangement uses TRBV30 and TRBJ2-3; 9 nucleotides agree with TRBD2. Unmatched junction bases numbered 7, after V lost 2 bases and J lost 4 bases. The CDR3 is made up of 15 amino acids. Germline CDR1 is GTSNPN and CDR2 is SVGIG (reference sequence). The CDR3 DNA follows: TGTGCCTGGAGTCTGGGTAGCGGGAGCGCAGATACGCAGTATTTT. Amino acid sequence: CAWSLGSGSADTQYF.

The J gene is TRBJ1-2, the V gene TRBV6-1; D uncertain. V gave up 7 bases and J gave up 8 bases, with 23 bases separating them. The CDR3 sequence is 15 residues long. Germline assignment: CDR1 MNHNS and CDR2 SASEGT. CDR3 residues: CASTQSRAAPLGYTF. In nucleotides, the CDR3 is TGTGCCAGCACCCAATCCAGAGCGGCCCCACTCGGCTACACCTTC.

This sequence joins TRBV4-1 and TRBJ1-2; the D gene is possibly TRBD1 (5 bases). Trimming took 0 bases from V and 4 from J, leaving 24 bases between them. This CDR3 is built from 19 residues. The germline gives CDR1 MGHRA, CDR2 YSYEKL. CDR3 bases: TGCGCCAGCAGCCAAGATCCAGCGACAGCGCAGATTGGACGCTATGGCTACACCTTC. Translated: CASSQDPATAQIGRYGYTF.

V is TRBV5-4 and J is TRBJ2-5; D is undetermined. Trimming took 4 bases from V and 7 from J, leaving 8 bases between them. The CDR3 consists of 11 residues. Germline V gives CDR1 SGHNT, CDR2 YYREEE (reference sequence). CDR3 coding DNA: TGTGCCAGCAGCACGTCTCGGACCCAGTACTTC. Its protein product is CASSTSRTQYF.

This chain uses TRBV28 with TRBJ2-7, with D perhaps TRBD2 (5 bases). V was pared by 6 bases and J by 7 bases, with 19 bases between. The CDR3 is made up of 14 amino acids. Germline values: CDR1 MDHEN, CDR2 SYDVKM. The CDR3 DNA reads TGTGCCAGCAGGGGTCTAGCTACCTCTCGGGAGCAGTACTTC. This codes for CASRGLATSREQYF.

V is TRBV7-2 and J is TRBJ2-1; TRBD2 matches 13 bases. Germline assignment: CDR1 SGHTA and CDR2 FQGNSA. With 5 bases clipped from V and 5 bases from J, the junction kept 0 bases outside the gene matches. The CDR3 sequence is 14 residues long. In DNA form, the CDR3 reads TGTGCCAGCAGCGGACTAGCGGGGGACAATGAGCAGTTCTTC. It is translated as CASSGLAGDNEQFF. Complete variable domain (other parts from reference TRBV7-2 and TRBJ2-1): GAGVSQSPSNKVTEKGKDVELRCDPISGHTALYWYRQSLGQGLEFLIYFQGNSAPDKSGLPSDRFSAERTGGSVSTLTIQRTQQEDSAVYLCASSGLAGDNEQFFGPGTRLTVL.

J is TRBJ2-1 and V is TRBV7-9; D gene unclear. V lost 5 bases to trimming and J lost 10 bases, with 15 bases between them. CDR3 size: 13 residues. The germline gives CDR1 SEHNR, CDR2 FQNEAQ (reference sequence). In DNA form, the CDR3 reads TGTGCCAGCAGCACTCTGGCGGACCAGGAGCAGTTCTTC. Translation gives CASSTLADQEQFF.

This chain uses TRBV10-3 with TRBJ2-5, with D possibly being TRBD2 (6 bases). Germline V CDR1 and CDR2: ENHRY, SYGVKD. V dropped 0 bases and J dropped 9 bases, with 14 bases sitting between them. The CDR3 sequence is 14 residues long. The CDR3 is CAISESVGSGAQYF. The CDR3 nucleotides are TGTGCCATCAGTGAGTCGGTGGGGTCGGGGGCCCAGTACTTC.

The V and J genes are TRBV28 and TRBJ2-2, with 8 bases lining up with TRBD2. The CDR3 consists of 16 residues. The germline V gene has CDR1 MDHEN and CDR2 SYDVKM. The V gene end was trimmed by 6 bases and the J gene end by 1 base; junction bases not matched to a gene: 7. CDR3 sequence (DNA): TGTGCCAGCAGCCCCGGGCTAGCGGGGAACACCGGGGAGCTGTTTTTT. Residues: CASSPGLAGNTGELFF.

The chain is built from TRBV11-1 and TRBJ2-3; 10 nucleotides agree with TRBD1. The junction had 9 bases not matched to a gene; V was cut back by 5 bases and J by 7 bases. Germline V gene lookup returns CDR1 SGHAT and CDR2 FQDESV (reference sequence). The CDR3 totals 15 residues. CDR3 region: CASSPRDRGFNTQYF. DNA for the CDR3: TGTGCCAGCAGCCCCCGGGACAGGGGTTTTAATACGCAGTATTTT. Using reference TRBV11-1 and TRBJ2-3 for the parts outside the CDR3, the full variable domain is EAEVAQSPRYKITEKSQAVAFWCDPISGHATLYWYRQILGQGPELLVQFQDESVVDDSQLPKDRFSAERLKGVDSTLKIQPAELGDSAMYLCASSPRDRGFNTQYFGPGTRLTVL.

The V and J genes are TRBV18 and TRBJ2-7; possible D gene TRBD2, 7 bases. Trimming took off 3 bases at V and 2 bases at J, with 14 bases between the two ends. CDR1 and CDR2 (germline): KGHSH, LQKENI. The CDR3 contains 15 residues. CDR3 amino acids: CASSPGGPLAYEQYF. The CDR3 nucleotides read TGTGCCAGCTCACCGGGGGGGCCCCTGGCCTACGAGCAGTACTTC.

This sequence joins TRBV2 and TRBJ1-1; D gene unclear. Germline CDR1 SNHLY, CDR2 FYNNEI. V was clipped by 3 bases and J by 0 bases, with 2 bases between them. The CDR3 consists of 12 residues. The CDR3 loop is CASSDVNTEAFF. The CDR3 DNA is TGTGCCAGCAGTGACGTGAACACTGAAGCTTTCTTT.

V usage is TRBV6-6 and J usage is TRBJ2-7; possible D gene TRBD1, 7 bases. Trimming stripped 0 bases from V and 4 bases from J, with 10 bases between. Germline values: CDR1 MNHNY, CDR2 SVGAGI (reference sequence). There are 14 residues in the CDR3. The CDR3 sequence is CASSYSQGRYEQYF. CDR3 bases: TGTGCCAGCAGTTACTCACAGGGGAGGTACGAGCAGTACTTC.

V gene TRBV5-8 combines with J gene TRBJ1-2; no definite D call. The CDR3 loop spans 12 amino acids. Germline V lookup: CDR1 SGHTS, CDR2 YDEGEE. Trimming removed 4 bases from V and 6 bases from J, with 10 bases in between. CDR3 nucleotide sequence: TGTGCCAGCAGCCCAAGGGTGGATGGCTACACCTTC. The encoded protein is CASSPRVDGYTF.

This sequence joins TRBV19 and TRBJ2-7, with 10 bases fitting TRBD2. After removal of 5 bases from V and 5 bases from J, the junction contained 9 bases not matched to a gene. CDR3 size: 15 residues. Germline V gene lookup returns CDR1 LNHDA and CDR2 SQIVND (reference sequence). The CDR3 DNA sequence: TGTGCCAGTAGTTCAAAGGGACTAGCGTCCGACGAGCAGTACTTC. Amino acid sequence: CASSSKGLASDEQYF.

The chain is built from TRBV27 and TRBJ2-4, with no clear D. Germline CDR1 is MNHEY and CDR2 is SMNVEV (reference sequence). V was pared by 0 bases and J by 8 bases, with 8 bases between. There are 13 residues in the CDR3. Written as DNA, the CDR3 is TGTGCCAGCAGTTTATCTTCTGGGGACATTCAGTACTTC. Translation: CASSLSSGDIQYF.

The chain couples TRBV30 to TRBJ2-3; D ambiguous. The CDR3 runs to 13 residues. The V gene lost 4 bases and the J gene lost 3 bases, with 11 bases spanning the gap. Per germline, CDR1 GTSNPN and CDR2 SVGIG (reference sequence). For the CDR3, the DNA is TGTGCCTGGATCGGTGCGCCGACAGATACGCAGTATTTT. Protein: CAWIGAPTDTQYF.

The V and J genes are TRBV5-6 and TRBJ2-7, with a weak D call TRBD2 (5 bases). This CDR3 region has 14 residues. V gave up 4 bases and J gave up 6 bases, with 17 bases separating them. Germline V CDR1 and CDR2: SGHDT, YYEEEE. CDR3 nucleotide sequence: TGTGCCAGCAGCGCGGGCCCCCCGCCGCGCGAGCAGTACTTC. It yields the protein CASSAGPPPREQYF.